The entry that follows covers one TCR beta chain sequence. The antigen is undetermined. The entry originates in a study of cytomegalovirus exposure and HLA in healthy donors. Notes on the study in general: Later on, a genetic analysis was performed. It linked a missense variant in DCLRE1C with V- and J-gene trimming of TCR beta. The authors reported that TCR beta sequences could predict HLA-A and HLA-B alleles. These predictions were accurate for most subjects in the first cohort. The presence/absence work took it that sequencing depth was about the same across donors.

Amplification used 60 Vbeta primers and 13 Jbeta primers. Generated by immunoSEQ multiplex PCR, the TCRdb table keeps only in-frame clones and is missing some. The sample lists approximately 100,000 clones, about 89% seen once, with over 8.5% in the top ten. V lost 2 bases and J lost 4, with 7 bases in between. Germline-derived CDR1 and CDR2 are GTSNPN and SVGIG (reference sequence). The CDR3 consists of 12 residues. The chain links TRBV30 to TRBJ2-3; D ambiguous. Sequencing input: PBMCs. The TCR comes from a man younger than 45 in good health and CMV-seropositive. The CDR3 nucleotides are TGTGCCTGGAGTCCTTATGCAGATACGCAGTATTTT. Amino acid sequence: CAWSPYADTQYF.